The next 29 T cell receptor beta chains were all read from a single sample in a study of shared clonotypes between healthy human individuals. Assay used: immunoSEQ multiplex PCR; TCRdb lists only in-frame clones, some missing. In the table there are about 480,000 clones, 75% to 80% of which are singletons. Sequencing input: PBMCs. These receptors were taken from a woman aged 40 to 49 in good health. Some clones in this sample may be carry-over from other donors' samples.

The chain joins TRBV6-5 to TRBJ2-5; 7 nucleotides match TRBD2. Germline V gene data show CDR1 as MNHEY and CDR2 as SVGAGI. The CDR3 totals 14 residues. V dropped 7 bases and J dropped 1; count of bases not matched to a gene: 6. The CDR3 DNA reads TGTGCCAGCAATATGGGGGGGATCCAAGAGACCCAGTACTTC. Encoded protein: CASNMGGIQETQYF.

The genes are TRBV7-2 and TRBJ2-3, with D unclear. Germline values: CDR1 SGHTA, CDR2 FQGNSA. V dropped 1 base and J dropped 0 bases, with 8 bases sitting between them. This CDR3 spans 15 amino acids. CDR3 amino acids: CASSLEGTSTDTQYF. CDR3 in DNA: TGTGCCAGCAGCTTAGAGGGCACAAGCACAGATACGCAGTATTTT.

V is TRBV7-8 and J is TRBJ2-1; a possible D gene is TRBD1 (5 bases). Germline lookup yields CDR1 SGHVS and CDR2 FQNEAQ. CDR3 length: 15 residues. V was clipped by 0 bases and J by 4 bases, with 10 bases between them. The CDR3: CASSLARTLYNEQFF. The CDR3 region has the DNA TGTGCCAGCAGCTTAGCGAGGACACTTTACAATGAGCAGTTCTTC.

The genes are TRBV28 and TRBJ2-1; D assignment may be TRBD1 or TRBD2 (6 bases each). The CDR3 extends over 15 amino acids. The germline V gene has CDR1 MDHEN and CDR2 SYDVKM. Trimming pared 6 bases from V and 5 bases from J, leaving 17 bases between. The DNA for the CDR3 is TGTGCCAGCAGCCCCGTGGGGGGCGGACACAATGAGCAGTTCTTC. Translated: CASSPVGGGHNEQFF.

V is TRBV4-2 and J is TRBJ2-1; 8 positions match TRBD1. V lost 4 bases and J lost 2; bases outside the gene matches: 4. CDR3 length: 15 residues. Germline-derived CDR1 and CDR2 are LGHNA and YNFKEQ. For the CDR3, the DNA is TGTGCCAGCAGCCCCACAGGGGGTGCCTACAATGAGCAGTTCTTC. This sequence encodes CASSPTGGAYNEQFF.

The CDR3 nucleotides read TGTGCCAGCAGCTTTACCCCGTGGGGGAACACCGGGGAGCTGTTTTTT. It is translated as CASSFTPWGNTGELFF. The genes are TRBV7-9 and TRBJ2-2; D not resolved. Trimming pared 3 bases from V and 1 base from J, leaving 12 bases between. Germline CDR1 reads SEHNR; CDR2 reads FQNEAQ (reference sequence). There are 16 residues in the CDR3.

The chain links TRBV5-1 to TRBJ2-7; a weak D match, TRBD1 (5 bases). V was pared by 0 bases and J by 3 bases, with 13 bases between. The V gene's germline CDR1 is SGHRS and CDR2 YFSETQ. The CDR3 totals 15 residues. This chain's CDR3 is CASSLVPDKNYEQYF. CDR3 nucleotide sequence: TGCGCCAGCAGCTTGGTCCCGGACAAGAACTACGAGCAGTACTTC. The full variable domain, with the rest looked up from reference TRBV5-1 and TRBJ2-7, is KAGVTQTPRYLIKTRGQQVTLSCSPISGHRSVSWYQQTPGQGLQFLFEYFSETQRNKGNFPGRFSGRQFSNSRSEMNVSTLELGDSALYLCASSLVPDKNYEQYFGPGTRLTVT.

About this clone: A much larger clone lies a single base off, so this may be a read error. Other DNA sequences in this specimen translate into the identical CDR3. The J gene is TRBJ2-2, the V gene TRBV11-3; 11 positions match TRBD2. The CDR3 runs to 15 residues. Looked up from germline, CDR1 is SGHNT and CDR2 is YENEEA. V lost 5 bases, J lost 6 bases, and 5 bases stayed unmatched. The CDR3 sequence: CASSKLAGVSGELFF. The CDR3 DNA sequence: TGTGCCAGCAGCAAACTAGCGGGGGTGTCCGGGGAGCTGTTTTTT.

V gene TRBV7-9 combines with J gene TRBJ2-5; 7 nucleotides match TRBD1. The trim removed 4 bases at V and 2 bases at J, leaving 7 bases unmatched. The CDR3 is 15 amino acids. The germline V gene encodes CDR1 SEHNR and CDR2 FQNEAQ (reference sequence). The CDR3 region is CASSYKGGQQETQYF. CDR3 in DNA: TGTGCCAGCAGCTACAAAGGGGGACAGCAAGAGACCCAGTACTTC.

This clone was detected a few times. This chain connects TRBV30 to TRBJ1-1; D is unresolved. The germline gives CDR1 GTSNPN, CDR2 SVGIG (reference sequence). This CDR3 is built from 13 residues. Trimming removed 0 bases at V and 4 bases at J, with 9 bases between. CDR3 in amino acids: CAWSVSFGTEAFF. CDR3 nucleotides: TGTGCCTGGAGTGTGAGTTTTGGCACTGAAGCTTTCTTT. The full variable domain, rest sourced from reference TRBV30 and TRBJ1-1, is SQTIHQWPATLVQPVGSPLSLECTVEGTSNPNLYWYRQAAGRGLQLLFYSVGIGQISSEVPQNLSASRPQDRQFILSSKKLLLSDSGFYLCAWSVSFGTEAFFGQGTRLTVV.

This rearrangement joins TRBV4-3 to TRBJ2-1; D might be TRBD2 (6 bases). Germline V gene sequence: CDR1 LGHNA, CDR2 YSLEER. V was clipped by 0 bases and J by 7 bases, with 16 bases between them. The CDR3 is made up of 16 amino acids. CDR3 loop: CASSQDFSGSRNEQFF. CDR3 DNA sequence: TGCGCCAGCAGCCAAGATTTTAGCGGATCACGTAATGAGCAGTTCTTC.

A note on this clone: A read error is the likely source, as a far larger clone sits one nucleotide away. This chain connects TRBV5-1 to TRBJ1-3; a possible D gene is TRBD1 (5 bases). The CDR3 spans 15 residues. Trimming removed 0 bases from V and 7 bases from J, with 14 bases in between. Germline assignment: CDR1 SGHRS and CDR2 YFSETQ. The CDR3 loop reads CASSLVLGQSNTIYF. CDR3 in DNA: TGCGCCAGCAGCTTGGTGTTGGGGCAGTCCAACACCATATATTTT.

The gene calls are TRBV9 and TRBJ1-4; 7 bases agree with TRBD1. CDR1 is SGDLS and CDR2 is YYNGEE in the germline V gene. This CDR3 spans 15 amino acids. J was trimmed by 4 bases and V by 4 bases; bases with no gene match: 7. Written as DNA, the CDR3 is TGTGCCAGCAGCTTACGACAGGGAGGTAATGAAAAACTGTTTTTT. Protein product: CASSLRQGGNEKLFF. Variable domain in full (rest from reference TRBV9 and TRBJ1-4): DSGVTQTPKHLITATGQRVTLRCSPRSGDLSVYWYQQSLDQGLQFLIQYYNGEERAKGNILERFSAQQFPDLHSELNLSSLELGDSALYFCASSLRQGGNEKLFFGSGTQLSVL.

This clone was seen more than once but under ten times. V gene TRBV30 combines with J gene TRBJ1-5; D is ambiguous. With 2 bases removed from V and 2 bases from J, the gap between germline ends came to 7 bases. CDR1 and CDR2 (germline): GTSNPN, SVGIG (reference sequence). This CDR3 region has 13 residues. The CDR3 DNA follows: TGTGCCTGGAGTTCTCCTGGCAATCAGCCCCAGCATTTT. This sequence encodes CAWSSPGNQPQHF.

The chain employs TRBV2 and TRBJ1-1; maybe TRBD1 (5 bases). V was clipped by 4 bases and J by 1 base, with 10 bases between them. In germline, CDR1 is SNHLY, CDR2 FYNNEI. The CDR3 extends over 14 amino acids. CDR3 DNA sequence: TGTGCCAGCAGTGCAGGGCCTCCGAACACTGAAGCTTTCTTT. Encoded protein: CASSAGPPNTEAFF.

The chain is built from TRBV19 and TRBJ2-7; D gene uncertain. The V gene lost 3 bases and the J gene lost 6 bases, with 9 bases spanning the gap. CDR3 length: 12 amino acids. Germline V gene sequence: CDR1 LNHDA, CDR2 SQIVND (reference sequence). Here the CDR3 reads CASSIGRTEQYF. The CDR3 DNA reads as TGTGCCAGTAGTATCGGCCGGACCGAGCAGTACTTC.

As DNA, the CDR3 is TGCAGTGCTACAACTGCAGGGGAGGCTTTCTTT. Translating gives CSATTAGEAFF. V usage is TRBV20-1 and J usage is TRBJ1-1; weak D call: TRBD1 (6 bases). The V gene's germline CDR1 is DFQATT and CDR2 SNEGSKA (reference sequence). The CDR3 contains 11 residues. V dropped 4 bases and J dropped 11 bases, with 14 bases sitting between them.

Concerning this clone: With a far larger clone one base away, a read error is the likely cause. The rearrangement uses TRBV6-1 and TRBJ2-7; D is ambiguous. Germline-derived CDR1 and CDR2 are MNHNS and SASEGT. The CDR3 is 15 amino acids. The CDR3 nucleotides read TGTGCCAACAGTGAAAGAGCGACAAGCTCCTACGAGCAGTACTTC. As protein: CANSERATSSYEQYF.

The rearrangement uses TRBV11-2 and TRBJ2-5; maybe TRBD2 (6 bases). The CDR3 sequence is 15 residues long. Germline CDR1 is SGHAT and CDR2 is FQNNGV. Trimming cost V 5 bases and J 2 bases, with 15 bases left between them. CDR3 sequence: CASSRGRPTQETQYF. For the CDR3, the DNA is TGTGCCAGCAGCCGGGGGAGGCCTACTCAAGAGACCCAGTACTTC.

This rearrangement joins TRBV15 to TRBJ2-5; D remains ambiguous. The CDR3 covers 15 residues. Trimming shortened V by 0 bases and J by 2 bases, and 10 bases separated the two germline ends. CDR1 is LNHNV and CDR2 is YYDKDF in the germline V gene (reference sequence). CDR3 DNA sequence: TGTGCCACCAGCAGAGATCTTTCGCGGCAAGAGACCCAGTACTTC. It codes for CATSRDLSRQETQYF.

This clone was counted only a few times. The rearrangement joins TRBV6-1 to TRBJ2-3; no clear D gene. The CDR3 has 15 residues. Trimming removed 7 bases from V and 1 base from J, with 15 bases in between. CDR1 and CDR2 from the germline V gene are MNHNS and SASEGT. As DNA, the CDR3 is TGTGCCAGCAAAGGGCGGACCTCGGGCACAGATACGCAGTATTTT. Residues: CASKGRTSGTDTQYF.

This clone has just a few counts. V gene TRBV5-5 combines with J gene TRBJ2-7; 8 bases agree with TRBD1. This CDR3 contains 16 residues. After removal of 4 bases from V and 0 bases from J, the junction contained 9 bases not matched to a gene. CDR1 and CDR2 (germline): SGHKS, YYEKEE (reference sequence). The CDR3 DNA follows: TGTGCCAGCAGCCGGACGGGACAGGCGGTCTCCTACGAGCAGTACTTC. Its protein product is CASSRTGQAVSYEQYF.

CDR3 in amino acids: CATKPTPGQETQYF. The CDR3 nucleotides are TGCGCTACGAAACCAACACCAGGCCAAGAGACCCAGTACTTC. The chain employs TRBV5-1 and TRBJ2-5; D gene uncertain. This CDR3 has 14 amino acids. The germline CDR1 and CDR2 sequences are SGHRS and YFSETQ.

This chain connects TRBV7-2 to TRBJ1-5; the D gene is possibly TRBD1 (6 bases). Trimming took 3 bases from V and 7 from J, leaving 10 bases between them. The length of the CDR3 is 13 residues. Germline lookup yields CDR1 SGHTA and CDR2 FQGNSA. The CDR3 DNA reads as TGTGCCAGCAGCTTGGGGGGCCTGCAGCCCCAGCATTTT. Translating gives CASSLGGLQPQHF.

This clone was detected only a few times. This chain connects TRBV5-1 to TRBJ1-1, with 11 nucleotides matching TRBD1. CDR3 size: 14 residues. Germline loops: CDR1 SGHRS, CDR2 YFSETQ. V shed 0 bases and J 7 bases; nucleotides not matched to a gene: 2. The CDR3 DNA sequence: TGCGCCAGCAGCTTGGAGGGACAGGGGGTTGAAGCTTTCTTT. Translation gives CASSLEGQGVEAFF.

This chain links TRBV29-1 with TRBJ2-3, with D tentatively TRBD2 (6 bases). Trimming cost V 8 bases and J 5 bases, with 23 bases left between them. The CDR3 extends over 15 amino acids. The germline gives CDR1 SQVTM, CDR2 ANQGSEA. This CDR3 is CSIVAGLVRGDTQYF. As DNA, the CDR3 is TGCAGCATTGTGGCGGGGTTGGTGCGGGGAGATACGCAGTATTTT.

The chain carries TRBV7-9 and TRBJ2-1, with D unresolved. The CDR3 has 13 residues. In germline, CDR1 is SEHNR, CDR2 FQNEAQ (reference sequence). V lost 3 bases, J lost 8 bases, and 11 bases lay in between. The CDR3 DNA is TGTGCCAGCAGCTTTGGTAGCTCGGATGAGCAGTTCTTC. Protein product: CASSFGSSDEQFF.

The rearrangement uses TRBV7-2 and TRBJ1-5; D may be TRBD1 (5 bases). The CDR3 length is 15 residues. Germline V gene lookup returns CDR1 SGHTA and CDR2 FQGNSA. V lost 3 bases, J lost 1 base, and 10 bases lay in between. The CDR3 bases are TGTGCCAGCAGCTTTGGGGGGACCAGCAATCAGCCCCAGCATTTT. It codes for CASSFGGTSNQPQHF. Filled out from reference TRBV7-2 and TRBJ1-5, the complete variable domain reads GAGVSQSPSNKVTEKGKDVELRCDPISGHTALYWYRQSLGQGLEFLIYFQGNSAPDKSGLPSDRFSAERTGGSVSTLTIQRTQQEDSAVYLCASSFGGTSNQPQHFGDGTRLSIL.

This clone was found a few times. CDR3 loop: CASNTFGNQPQHF. The CDR3 DNA follows: TGTGCCAGCAACACCTTCGGCAATCAGCCCCAGCATTTT. The genes are TRBV28 and TRBJ1-5; D uncertain. Trimming removed 7 bases from V and 2 bases from J, with 9 bases in between. In germline, CDR1 is MDHEN, CDR2 SYDVKM. CDR3 length: 13 residues.